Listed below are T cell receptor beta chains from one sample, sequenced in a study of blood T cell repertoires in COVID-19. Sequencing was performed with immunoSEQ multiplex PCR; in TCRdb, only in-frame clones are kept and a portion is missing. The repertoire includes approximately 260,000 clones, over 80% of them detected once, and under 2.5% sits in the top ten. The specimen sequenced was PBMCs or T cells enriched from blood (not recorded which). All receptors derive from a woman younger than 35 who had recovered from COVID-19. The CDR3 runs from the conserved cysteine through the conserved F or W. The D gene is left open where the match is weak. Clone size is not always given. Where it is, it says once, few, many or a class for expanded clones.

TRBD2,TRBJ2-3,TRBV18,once,TGTGCCAGCTCACCCCCCAGCGGGGGAAGAGATACGCAGTATTTT,CASSPPSGGRDTQYF
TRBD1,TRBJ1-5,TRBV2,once,TGTGCCACGGGAGGGGGCTTTGAGCCCCAGCATTTT,CATGGGFEPQHF
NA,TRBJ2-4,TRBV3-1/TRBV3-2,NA,TGTGCCAGCAGCCAAGATCTACTCGGGACTTCATACTTC,CASSQDLLGTSYF
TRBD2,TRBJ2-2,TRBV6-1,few,TGTGCCAGCAGTGAACTAGCGGACACCGGGGAGCTGTTTTTT,CASSELADTGELFF
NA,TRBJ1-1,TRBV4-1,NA,TGCGCCAGCAGCCAAGATAGCCTGAACACTGAAGCTTTCTTT,CASSQDSLNTEAFF
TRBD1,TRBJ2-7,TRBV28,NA,TGTGCCAGCAGTTCACAGGGGATCTACGAGCAGTACTTC,CASSSQGIYEQYF
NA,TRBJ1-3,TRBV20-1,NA,TGCAGTGCCTTGAGCCTAGACACCATATATTTT,CSALSLDTIYF
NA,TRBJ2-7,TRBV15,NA,TGTGCCACCAGCAGGCCGACAGGGAGGATCCACGAGCAGTACTTC,CATSRPTGRIHEQYF
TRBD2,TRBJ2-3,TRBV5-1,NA,TGCGCCAGCAGCCCCGTGGGGCGGGGGGGCACAGATACGCAGTATTTT,CASSPVGRGGTDTQYF
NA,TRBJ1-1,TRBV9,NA,TGTGCCAGCAGCCCCAGGATAACCGACACTGAAGCTTTCTTT,CASSPRITDTEAFF
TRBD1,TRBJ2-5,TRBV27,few,TGTGCCAGCAGTGCTACAGGGGTATGGTTGGAGACCCAGTACTTC,CASSATGVWLETQYF
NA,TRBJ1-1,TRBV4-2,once,TGTGCCAGCAGCCAAGAAACACTGAACACTGAAGCTTTCTTT,CASSQETLNTEAFF
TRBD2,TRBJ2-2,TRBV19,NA,TGTGCCAGTAGTATAAGGACTAGCAGTGCCGGGGAGCTGTTTTTT,CASSIRTSSAGELFF
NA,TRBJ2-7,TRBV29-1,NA,TGCAGCGTGAGCAGTCCTAGCTCCTACGAGCAGTACTTC,CSVSSPSSYEQYF
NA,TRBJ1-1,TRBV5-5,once,TGTGCCAGCAGCTTGGTCTCGGTCCCGAACACTGAAGCTTTCTTT,CASSLVSVPNTEAFF
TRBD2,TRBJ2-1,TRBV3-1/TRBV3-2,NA,TGTGCCAGCAGCCAAGATGGCGCTAGCGGGGGTGATGAGCAGTTCTTC,CASSQDGASGGDEQFF
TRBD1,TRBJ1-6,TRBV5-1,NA,TGCGCCAGCAGCTTGTCGGGGGGACAGGGAAATTCACCCCTCCACTTT,CASSLSGGQGNSPLHF
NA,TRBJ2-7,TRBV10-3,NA,TGTGCCATCAGTGAGATGGGGGACACCTACGAGCAGTACTTC,CAISEMGDTYEQYF
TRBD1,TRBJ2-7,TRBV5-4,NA,TGTGCCAGCAGCCGTGCGGGACAGGGTACCGCCTACGAGCAGTACTTC,CASSRAGQGTAYEQYF
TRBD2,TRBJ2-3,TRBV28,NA,TGTGCCAGCAGTAGCGGGAGGCTGGGGAGGGATACGCAGTATTTT,CASSSGRLGRDTQYF
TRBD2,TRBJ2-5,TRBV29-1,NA,TGCAGCGTTCTTAGCGGGGGGTCGGAGACCCAGTACTTC,CSVLSGGSETQYF
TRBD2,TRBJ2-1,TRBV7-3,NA,TGTGCCAGCAGCTTAGGGACTAGCGGGAGCTATGAGCAGTTCTTC,CASSLGTSGSYEQFF
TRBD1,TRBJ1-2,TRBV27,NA,TGTGCCAGCAGATCAACCACAGGGGATATCTCGTATGGCTACACCTTC,CASRSTTGDISYGYTF
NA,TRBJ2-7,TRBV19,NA,TGTGCCAGTAGTATTTCAACTAGTTCCTACGAGCAGTACTTC,CASSISTSSYEQYF
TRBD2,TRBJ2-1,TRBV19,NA,TGTGCCAGTAGTCGACTAGCGGGAGGTTACAATGAGCAGTTCTTC,CASSRLAGGYNEQFF
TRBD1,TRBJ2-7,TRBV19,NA,TGTGCCAGTAGTAGCGGACAGGGCCTCTACGAGCAGTACTTC,CASSSGQGLYEQYF
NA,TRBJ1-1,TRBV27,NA,TGTGCCAGCAGTTTATCAGCCGACAGCCAAGCTTTCTTT,CASSLSADSQAFF
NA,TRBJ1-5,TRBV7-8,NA,TGTGCCAGCAGCTTATCCCCCGGGGCAGGGGATTATAATCAGCCCCAGCATTTT,CASSLSPGAGDYNQPQHF
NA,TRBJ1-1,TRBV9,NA,TGTGCCAGCAGCGTCTATGAATACACTGAAGCTTTCTTT,CASSVYEYTEAFF
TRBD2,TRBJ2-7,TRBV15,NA,TGTGCCACCAGCAGAGACGGGACTAGCGCTGAGCAGTACTTC,CATSRDGTSAEQYF
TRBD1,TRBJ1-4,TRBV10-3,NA,TGTGCCATCAGTGAAGGAGGGGGCGTCATTAATGAAAAACTGTTTTTT,CAISEGGGVINEKLFF
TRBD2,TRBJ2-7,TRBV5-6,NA,TGTGCCAGCAGCAGTAGCGGGGGGATACCCTACGAGCAGTACTTC,CASSSSGGIPYEQYF
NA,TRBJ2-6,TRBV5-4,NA,TGTGCCAGCAGCTTGGAGCTGAACTCTGGGGCCAACGTCCTGACTTTC,CASSLELNSGANVLTF
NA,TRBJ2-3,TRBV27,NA,TGTGCCAGCCGGGGACATTTAGACACAGATACGCAGTATTTT,CASRGHLDTDTQYF
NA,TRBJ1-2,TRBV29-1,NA,TGCAGCGTTGTGGAGGGCAACTATGGCTACACCTTC,CSVVEGNYGYTF
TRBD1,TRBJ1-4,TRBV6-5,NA,TGTGCCAGCAGTTACTCGGGGACAGCCGTCAATGAAAAACTGTTTTTT,CASSYSGTAVNEKLFF
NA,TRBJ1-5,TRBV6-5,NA,TGTGCCAGCAGTTACGGGGGGTTGGGCAATCAGCCCCAGCATTTT,CASSYGGLGNQPQHF
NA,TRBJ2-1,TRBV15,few,TGTGCCACCAGCAACGGACAGCTCTCCTACAATGAGCAGTTCTTC,CATSNGQLSYNEQFF
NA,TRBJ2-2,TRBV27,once,TGTGCCAGCGGGAGGAGCGGCGGGAAGGGCACCGGGGAGCTGTTTTTT,CASGRSGGKGTGELFF
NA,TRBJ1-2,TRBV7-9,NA,TGTGCCAGCAGCTTAGCCACACAGGGTGGAGATGGCTACACCTTC,CASSLATQGGDGYTF
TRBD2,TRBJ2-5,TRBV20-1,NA,TGCAGTGCTAGTGGACGGGAGGGCCAAGAGACCCAGTACTTC,CSASGREGQETQYF
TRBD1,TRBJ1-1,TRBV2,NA,TGTGCCAGCAGCCTCGACAGGGGAGCTGAAGCTTTCTTT,CASSLDRGAEAFF
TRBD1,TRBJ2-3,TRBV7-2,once,TGTGCCAGCAGCTTAGCCCGGGACAGCAATCTTTATACGCAGTATTTT,CASSLARDSNLYTQYF